This T cell receptor (beta chain) comes out of a study of cytomegalovirus exposure and HLA in healthy donors. PCR used 60 Vbeta primers and 13 Jbeta primers. Assay used: immunoSEQ multiplex PCR; TCRdb lists only in-frame clones, some missing. This repertoire includes over 120,000 clones. Whereas donors were nominally healthy upon sampling, unrecorded immune exposures were probable. Findings and limits, study-wide: The classifier reportedly diagnosed cytomegalovirus status with high specificity and sensitivity. Usually a TCR sequence was rare, but some public TCRs were found in many donors.

The CDR3 is made up of 17 amino acids. Germline loops: CDR1 LNHDA, CDR2 SQIVND (reference sequence). Germline trimming cut 7 bases from V and 2 bases from J; bases unmatched to any gene: 9. Worth noting for this clone: Its antigen is still unknown.

The chain joins TRBV19 to TRBJ2-6; 9 bases fit TRBD1. The sample consisted of PBMCs. This receptor was taken from a male donor in good health and CMV-seronegative. The DNA of the CDR3 is TGTGCCAGTACCCTACTCTGGACAGGGGCTGGGGCCAACGTCCTGACTTTC. Translating it yields CASTLLWTGAGANVLTF. The complete variable domain, with remaining parts taken from reference TRBV19 and TRBJ2-6, reads DGGITQSPKYLFRKEGQNVTLSCEQNLNHDAMYWYRQDPGQGLRLIYYSQIVNDFQKGDIAEGYSVSREKKESFPLTVTSAQKNPTAFYLCASTLLWTGAGANVLTFGAGSRLTVL.